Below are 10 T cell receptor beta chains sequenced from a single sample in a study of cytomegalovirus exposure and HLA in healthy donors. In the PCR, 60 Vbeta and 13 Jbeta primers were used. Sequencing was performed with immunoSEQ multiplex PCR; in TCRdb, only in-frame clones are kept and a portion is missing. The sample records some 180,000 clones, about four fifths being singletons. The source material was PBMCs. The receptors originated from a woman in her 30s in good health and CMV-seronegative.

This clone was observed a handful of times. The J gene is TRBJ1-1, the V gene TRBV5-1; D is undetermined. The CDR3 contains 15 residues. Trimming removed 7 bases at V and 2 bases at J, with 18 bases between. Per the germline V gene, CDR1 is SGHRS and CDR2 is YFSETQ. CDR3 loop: CASYSLIGGNTEAFF. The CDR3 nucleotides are TGCGCCAGCTACTCTCTTATCGGCGGCAACACTGAAGCTTTCTTT.

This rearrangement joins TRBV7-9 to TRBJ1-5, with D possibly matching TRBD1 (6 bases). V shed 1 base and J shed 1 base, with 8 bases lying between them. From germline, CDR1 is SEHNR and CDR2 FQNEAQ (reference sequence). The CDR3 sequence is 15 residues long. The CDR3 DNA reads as TGTGCCAGCAGCTTAGGGCAGGGGAGCAATCAGCCCCAGCATTTT. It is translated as CASSLGQGSNQPQHF.

The chain's CDR3 is CASSIISRGSPLHF. In DNA form, the CDR3 reads TGTGCCAGTAGTATCATAAGCCGAGGTTCACCCCTCCACTTT. This chain connects TRBV19 to TRBJ1-6; D unresolved. CDR1 is LNHDA and CDR2 is SQIVND in the germline V gene (reference sequence). V was pared by 3 bases and J by 9 bases, with 12 bases between. The length of the CDR3 is 14 residues.

CDR3 sequence (DNA): TGTGCTAGTGGTTTGGGCGGGTGGCGGGGGCTACAGTATAGCAATCAGCCCCAGCATTTT. Protein product: CASGLGGWRGLQYSNQPQHF. This chain connects TRBV12-5 to TRBJ1-5, with D maybe TRBD1 (6 bases). There are 20 residues in the CDR3. V was pared by 1 base and J by 0 bases, with 22 bases between. Germline V lookup: CDR1 LGHNT, CDR2 FRNRAP.

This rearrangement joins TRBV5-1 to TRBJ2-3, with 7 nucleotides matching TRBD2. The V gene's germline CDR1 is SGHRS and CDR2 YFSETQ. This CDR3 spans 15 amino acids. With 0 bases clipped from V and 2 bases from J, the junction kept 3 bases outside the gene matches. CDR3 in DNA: TGCGCCAGCAGCTTGGTGGCGGGGGTCACAGATACGCAGTATTTT. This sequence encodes CASSLVAGVTDTQYF.

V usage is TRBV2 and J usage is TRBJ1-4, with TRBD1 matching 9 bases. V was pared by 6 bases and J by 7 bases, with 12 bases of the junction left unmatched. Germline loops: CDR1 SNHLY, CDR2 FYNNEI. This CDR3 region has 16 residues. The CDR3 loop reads CASSARDRVGSEKLFF. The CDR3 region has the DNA TGTGCCAGCAGCGCCCGGGACAGGGTCGGGAGTGAAAAACTGTTTTTT.

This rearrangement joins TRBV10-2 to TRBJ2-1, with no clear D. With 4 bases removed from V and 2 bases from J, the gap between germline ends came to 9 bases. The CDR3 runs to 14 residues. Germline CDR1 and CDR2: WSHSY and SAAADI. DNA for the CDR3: TGCGCCAGCAGTGGGCACATTGCCTACAATGAGCAGTTCTTC. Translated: CASSGHIAYNEQFF.

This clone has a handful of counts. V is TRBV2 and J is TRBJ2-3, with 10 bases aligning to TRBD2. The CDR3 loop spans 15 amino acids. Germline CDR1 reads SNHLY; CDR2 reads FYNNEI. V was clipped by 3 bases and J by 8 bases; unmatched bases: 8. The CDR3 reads CASSEQRGGHGTQYF. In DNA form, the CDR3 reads TGTGCCAGCAGTGAGCAGCGGGGGGGCCATGGTACGCAGTATTTT.

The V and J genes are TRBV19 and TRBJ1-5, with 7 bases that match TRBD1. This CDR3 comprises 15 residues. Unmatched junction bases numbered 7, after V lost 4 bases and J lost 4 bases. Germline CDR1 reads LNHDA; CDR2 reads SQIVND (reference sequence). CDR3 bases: TGTGCCAGTAGTAAGGGGGCAGCCAGAAATCAGCCCCAGCATTTT. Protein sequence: CASSKGAARNQPQHF.

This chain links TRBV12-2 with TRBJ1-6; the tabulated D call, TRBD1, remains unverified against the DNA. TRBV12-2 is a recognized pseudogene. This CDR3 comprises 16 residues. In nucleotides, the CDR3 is TGTGCAAGTCGCTTACGGTCCGGGACAGTAAATTCACCCCTCCACTTT. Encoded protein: CASRLRSGTVNSPLHF.